The clone carrying this T cell receptor beta chain was counted once. The CDR3 spans 16 residues. Per the germline V gene, CDR1 is SGHRS and CDR2 is YFSETQ. J lost 3 bases, V lost 3 bases, and 11 bases had no gene match. Authors' analysis steps: Estimated nucleated cell counts came from reference gene primer amplification. Clones were sequenced by immunoSEQ multiplex PCR, and TCRdb holds only the in-frame ones, with some missing. V and J calls and clone size are those listed in that table; D and trimming were worked out from the DNA. The data contain roughly 96,000 clones, around 80% of them seen just once; the ten biggest clones take up about 17%. This entry belongs to a study of blood T cell repertoires in COVID-19. About the research overall: From the United States, Italy and Spain came samples of acute and convalescent COVID-19.

Sequencing input: peripheral blood. This receptor was taken from a man older than 75 with acute or convalescent COVID-19. The chain carries TRBV5-1 and TRBJ2-5; 7 bases are shared with TRBD2. CDR3 sequence (DNA): TGCGCCAGCAGCTGGGGAGGGAGGGTTGACAAAGAGACCCAGTACTTC. Translating it yields CASSWGGRVDKETQYF.